The 27 T cell receptor beta chains presented below share a single source sample, sequenced in a study of post-analysis software for immune sequencing data. Unique-molecular-identifier-tagged TCR beta cDNA libraries were used. Via MiXCR, TCRdb re-called the PCR reads, giving one row per CDR3 protein. The table lists about 680,000 distinct CDR3 sequences, approximately 60% of them singletons, with approximately 10% in the top ten. These receptors have no known antigen. Notes on the study in general: TRBV segments more frequent in patients than in controls numbered several and included TRBV5-6, TRBV5-1 and TRBV20-1.

Sequenced material: blood. The receptors were gathered from a girl aged 2 to 10 with multiple sclerosis.

The genes are TRBV10-3 and TRBJ2-3; D may be TRBD2 (5 bases). The CDR3 is 13 residues long. Per germline, CDR1 ENHRY and CDR2 SYGVKD. V shed 7 bases and J shed 6 bases, with 14 bases lying between them. Written as DNA, the CDR3 is TGTGCCATCACCTCTTTAGAGGGTGATACGCAGTATTTT. It codes for CAITSLEGDTQYF.

The J gene is TRBJ2-5, the V gene TRBV20-1, with 12 bases that match TRBD2. The CDR3 has 16 residues. Per the germline V gene, CDR1 is DFQATT and CDR2 is SNEGSKA (reference sequence). The trim removed 5 bases at V and 4 bases at J, leaving 11 bases unmatched. Here the CDR3 reads CSAAYELAGGRETQYF. The CDR3 bases are TGCAGTGCTGCCTACGAACTAGCGGGAGGACGAGAGACCCAGTACTTC.

The sample holds a few counts of this clonotype. The chain combines TRBV6-5 with TRBJ2-1; 7 bases fit TRBD1. Trimming cost V 4 bases and J 5 bases; bases outside gene matches: 8. CDR1 and CDR2 from the germline V gene are MNHEY and SVGAGI. This CDR3 region has 15 residues. CDR3 protein: CASSLGQIKNNEQFF. The CDR3 DNA is TGTGCCAGCAGTTTGGGACAGATAAAAAACAATGAGCAGTTCTTC.

In DNA, the CDR3 is TGCGCCAGCAGCGGGACTAGCGGGAGCCCCTATGAGACCCAGTACTTC. Its protein product is CASSGTSGSPYETQYF. The rearrangement links TRBV5-1 to TRBJ2-5; 14 positions match TRBD2. Germline CDR1 reads SGHRS; CDR2 reads YFSETQ. The V and J ends lost 4 bases and 5 bases, in that order; junction bases with no gene match: 7. This CDR3 comprises 16 residues.

This chain joins TRBV3-1 and TRBJ1-5; D may be TRBD1 (6 bases). The CDR3 has 14 residues. Trimming shortened V by 0 bases and J by 7 bases, and 10 bases separated the two germline ends. Looked up from germline, CDR1 is LGHDT and CDR2 is YNNKEL (reference sequence). The CDR3, as DNA: TGTGCCAGCAGCCAAGATCGGGGGGCCCAGCCCCAGCATTTT. Its translation is CASSQDRGAQPQHF.

This chain joins TRBV5-4 and TRBJ1-1; TRBD1 agrees at 12 bases. Germline V gives CDR1 SGHNT, CDR2 YYREEE (reference sequence). The V gene end was trimmed by 5 bases and the J gene end by 5 bases; junction bases not matched to a gene: 7. The CDR3 extends over 15 amino acids. CDR3 in DNA: TGTGCCAGCAGTTCCGGGACAGGGGGCGTGACTGAAGCTTTCTTT. Translation gives CASSSGTGGVTEAFF. Variable domain in full (rest from reference TRBV5-4 and TRBJ1-1): ETGVTQSPTHLIKTRGQQVTLRCSSQSGHNTVSWYQQALGQGPQFIFQYYREEENGRGNFPPRFSGLQFPNYSSELNVNALELDDSALYLCASSSGTGGVTEAFFGQGTRLTVV.

J is TRBJ2-3 and V is TRBV20-1; the match to TRBD2 covers 8 bases. The length of the CDR3 is 13 residues. The ends lost 7 bases at V and 6 bases at J; junction bases unmatched: 9. Per germline, CDR1 DFQATT and CDR2 SNEGSKA (reference sequence). The CDR3 sequence is CSGTAGGSDTQYF. CDR3 in DNA: TGCAGTGGCACGGCGGGAGGTTCTGATACGCAGTATTTT.

The genes are TRBV12-3 or TRBV12-4 and TRBJ2-7; TRBD1 or TRBD2 may be the D gene (5 bases each). The CDR3 length is 14 residues. The V and J ends lost 4 bases and 2 bases respectively, with 12 bases between them. This CDR3 is CASSWDPRAYEQYF. CDR3 in DNA: TGTGCCAGCAGTTGGGACCCGAGGGCCTACGAGCAGTACTTC.

Comment on this clonotype: The junction departs from the called germline gene at one end, perhaps through a read error. This chain links TRBV27 with TRBJ2-3; D is undetermined. The germline gives CDR1 MNHEY, CDR2 SMNVEV (reference sequence). The CDR3 loop spans 14 amino acids. The CDR3 is CASRLLHSTDTQYF. The CDR3 coding sequence is TGTGCCAGCAGGTTATTACACAGCACAGATACGCAGTATTTT.

The gene calls are TRBV12-3 or TRBV12-4 and TRBJ2-7, with 8 bases matching TRBD1. With V trimmed by 6 bases and J by 1 base, 8 bases remained unmatched. This CDR3 is 15 amino acids long. CDR3 sequence reads: CASRRTGPSSYEQYF. In DNA form, the CDR3 reads TGTGCCAGCAGGAGGACAGGGCCTTCTTCCTACGAGCAGTACTTC.

This clonotype turned up a few times. The V call is TRBV6-6, the J call TRBJ2-3; TRBD1 matches at 7 bases. This CDR3 is built from 15 residues. V lost 8 bases to trimming and J lost 6 bases; unmatched junction nucleotides: 14. Germline-derived CDR1 and CDR2 are MNHNY and SVGAGI (reference sequence). Written as DNA, the CDR3 is TGTGCCAGCGGGGAAGGGACAGAGGCTGTGGATACGCAGTATTTT. Its translation: CASGEGTEAVDTQYF.

V usage is TRBV7-9 and J usage is TRBJ2-1; D call uncertain. This CDR3 is built from 13 residues. CDR1 SEHNR and CDR2 FQNEAQ come from the germline V gene (reference sequence). Between the trimmed V and J ends, which lost 2 bases and 8 bases, there was a span of 10 bases. CDR3 nucleotide sequence: TGTGCCAGCAGCTTAATCCTACCTGATGAGCAGTTCTTC. Amino acids: CASSLILPDEQFF.

The chain combines TRBV7-9 with TRBJ2-7, with D hard to call. V was clipped by 1 base and J by 3 bases, with 7 bases between them. Germline V gene lookup returns CDR1 SEHNR and CDR2 FQNEAQ (reference sequence). CDR3 length: 13 residues. CDR3 loop: CASSLESYYEQYV. Written as DNA, the CDR3 is TGTGCCAGCAGCTTAGAGAGTTACTACGAGCAGTACGTC.

This chain joins TRBV6-6 and TRBJ2-1; the D gene could be TRBD1 or TRBD2 (6 bases each). Deletions cut 4 bases from V and 4 bases from J, with 14 bases between. The CDR3 spans 15 residues. The germline gives CDR1 MNHNY, CDR2 SVGAGI (reference sequence). The CDR3 spells CASSWKGDSYNEQFF. The CDR3 coding sequence is TGTGCCAGCAGTTGGAAGGGGGACTCATACAATGAGCAGTTCTTC.

The chain is built from TRBV6-5 and TRBJ1-2, with unresolved D. In germline, CDR1 is MNHEY, CDR2 SVGAGI. The V gene lost 3 bases and the J gene lost 2 bases, with 7 bases spanning the gap. The CDR3 runs 13 residues. The CDR3 here is CASSYNINYGYTF. The CDR3 nucleotides read TGTGCCAGCAGTTATAACATCAACTATGGCTACACCTTC.

CDR3: CASNPRFWGFTEAFF. CDR3 DNA sequence: TGTGCCAGCAATCCTCGTTTCTGGGGGTTTACTGAAGCTTTCTTT. The gene calls are TRBV6-6 and TRBJ1-1, with D tentatively TRBD1 (5 bases). CDR1 is MNHNY and CDR2 is SVGAGI in the germline V gene (reference sequence). This CDR3 contains 15 residues. The V and J ends lost 7 bases and 5 bases respectively, with 20 bases between them.

The chain combines TRBV10-3 with TRBJ2-1, with TRBD1 identical over 7 bases. Looked up from germline, CDR1 is ENHRY and CDR2 is SYGVKD. V was clipped by 5 bases and J by 5 bases; unmatched bases: 6. This CDR3 is 14 amino acids long. Here the CDR3 DNA reads TGTGCCATCAGTAGGACAGGATCTAACAATGAGCAGTTCTTC. This translates into CAISRTGSNNEQFF.

This clonotype was counted a single time. At one end, the junction sequence differs from germline, possibly due to a read error. This chain's CDR3 is CAGSDSGNQPQHF. The CDR3, as DNA: TGTGCCGGCAGCGATTCCGGTAATCAGCCCCAGCATTTT. The chain is built from TRBV7-9 and TRBJ1-5; unclear D gene. The CDR3 totals 13 residues. Per germline, CDR1 SEHNR and CDR2 FQNEAQ (reference sequence).

This clonotype was seen more than once but under ten times. The chain couples TRBV29-1 to TRBJ1-2; the D is unclear. This CDR3 region has 11 residues. Trimming removed 4 bases from V and 5 bases from J, with 8 bases in between. Germline loops: CDR1 SQVTM, CDR2 ANQGSEA. The CDR3 sequence: CSVGGFYGYTF. The CDR3, as DNA: TGCAGCGTTGGCGGATTTTATGGCTACACCTTC.

This sequence joins TRBV6-6 and TRBJ1-2; D is unclear. Trimming stripped 9 bases from V and 2 bases from J, with 16 bases between. In germline, CDR1 is MNHNY, CDR2 SVGAGI (reference sequence). The CDR3 has 14 residues. The CDR3 is CASNSRVLNYGYTF. DNA for the CDR3: TGTGCCAGTAACTCCCGGGTGCTAAACTATGGCTACACCTTC.

The CDR3 region is CASSPGGQGGRAFF. Here the CDR3 DNA reads TGTGCCAGCAGCCCCGGCGGACAGGGGGGACGGGCTTTCTTT. This chain joins TRBV7-2 and TRBJ1-1; TRBD1 matches 10 bases. Trimming cost V 5 bases and J 11 bases; bases outside gene matches: 11. Germline-derived CDR1 and CDR2 are SGHTA and FQGNSA. This CDR3 has 14 amino acids. Filled out from reference TRBV7-2 and TRBJ1-1, the complete variable domain reads GAGVSQSPSNKVTEKGKDVELRCDPISGHTALYWYRQSLGQGLEFLIYFQGNSAPDKSGLPSDRFSAERTGGSVSTLTIQRTQQEDSAVYLCASSPGGQGGRAFFGQGTRLTVV.

The V gene is TRBV6-2 or TRBV6-3, the J gene TRBJ2-7, with 8 bases fitting TRBD2. The CDR3 is 14 amino acids. V was pared by 6 bases and J by 7 bases, with 11 bases of the junction left unmatched. Germline assignment: CDR1 MNHEY and CDR2 SVGEGT. CDR3: CASSLAGPLLEQYF. The DNA for the CDR3 is TGTGCCAGCAGCTTAGCGGGACCCCTTTTGGAGCAGTACTTC.

In its sample, this clonotype was seen a few times. CDR3 sequence reads: CASSDTDRGLIRETQYF. DNA for the CDR3: TGTGCCAGCAGTGACACGGACAGGGGGCTTATCCGGGAGACCCAGTACTTC. V usage is TRBV7-9 and J usage is TRBJ2-5; 11 bases agree with TRBD1. This CDR3 comprises 17 residues. CDR1 and CDR2 (germline): SEHNR, FQNEAQ (reference sequence). The J segment lost 5 bases and the V segment lost 6 bases, leaving 14 bases of the junction unmatched.

The chain carries TRBV24-1 and TRBJ1-5; 10 nucleotides align to TRBD1. The CDR3 sequence is 16 residues long. J was trimmed by 1 base and V by 3 bases; bases with no gene match: 2. The germline CDR1 and CDR2 sequences are KGHDR and SFDVKD. Here the CDR3 reads CATSDRDRGSNQPQHF. The CDR3 region has the DNA TGTGCCACCAGTGATCGGGACAGGGGAAGCAATCAGCCCCAGCATTTT.

The genes are TRBV6-1 and TRBJ2-3, with no clear D. The CDR3 totals 13 residues. Trimming cost V 6 bases and J 0 bases, with 7 bases left between them. Looked up from germline, CDR1 is MNHNS and CDR2 is SASEGT. This CDR3 reads CASRVQSTDTQYF. The CDR3 DNA is TGTGCCAGCAGGGTCCAGAGCACAGATACGCAGTATTTT.

The V call is TRBV9, the J call TRBJ2-7; D is undetermined. The V gene lost 0 bases and the J gene lost 0 bases, with 7 bases spanning the gap. The CDR3 has 14 residues. The germline V gene encodes CDR1 SGDLS and CDR2 YYNGEE. CDR3 sequence: CASSVEGPSYEQYF. The CDR3 DNA reads as TGTGCCAGCAGCGTAGAAGGCCCCTCCTACGAGCAGTACTTC.

This sequence joins TRBV20-1 and TRBJ2-1, with no clear D. V was clipped by 3 bases and J by 4 bases, with 7 bases between them. The CDR3 length is 12 residues. Germline CDR1 and CDR2: DFQATT and SNEGSKA (reference sequence). CDR3 DNA: TGCAGTGCTAGGGTCCAGTACAATGAGCAGTTCTTC. The encoded protein is CSARVQYNEQFF.